A single sample gave rise to the 26 T cell receptor beta chains below, sequenced in a study of blood T cell repertoires in COVID-19. Generated by immunoSEQ multiplex PCR, the TCRdb table keeps only in-frame clones and is missing some. The data show about 170,000 clones, about four fifths seen once. Material for sequencing was peripheral blood. The receptors derive from a woman aged 80 or over with COVID-19, enrolled during active disease.

This clone was observed a few times. The chain joins TRBV20-1 to TRBJ1-2, with D uncertain. CDR3 length: 11 amino acids. V gave up 2 bases and J gave up 5 bases, with 6 bases separating them. Germline assignment: CDR1 DFQATT and CDR2 SNEGSKA (reference sequence). The CDR3 bases are TGCAGTGCTAGACAGACTTATGGCTACACCTTC. The encoded protein is CSARQTYGYTF.

Worth noting for this clone: This CDR3 is also generated by other DNA sequences in the sample. The chain uses TRBV7-2 and TRBJ2-5; D unclear. The CDR3 covers 11 residues. V gave up 5 bases and J gave up 2 bases, with 3 bases separating them. Germline-derived CDR1 and CDR2 are SGHTA and FQGNSA. This CDR3 is CASSPQETQYF. The CDR3, as DNA: TGTGCCAGCAGCCCTCAAGAGACCCAGTACTTC.

About this clone: Other nucleotide sequences in the sample specify the same CDR3. The CDR3 DNA reads TGCGCCAGCAGCCCATACAGGGTCACTGAAGCTTTCTTT. Translated, it gives CASSPYRVTEAFF. The J gene is TRBJ1-1, the V gene TRBV5-1; the D gene is possibly TRBD1 (6 bases). Per the germline V gene, CDR1 is SGHRS and CDR2 is YFSETQ. This CDR3 is built from 13 residues. V was pared by 4 bases and J by 4 bases, with 11 bases between.

The V gene is TRBV2, the J gene TRBJ2-4; D unclear. The CDR3 runs to 16 residues. Germline CDR1 and CDR2: SNHLY and FYNNEI. The V end was cut by 0 bases, the J end by 4 bases, with 13 bases between. The DNA of the CDR3 is TGTGCCAGCAGTGAAGCGCTTTTGCCAGGAAAAAACATTCAGTACTTC. It encodes CASSEALLPGKNIQYF.

V gene TRBV5-1 combines with J gene TRBJ2-1, with 12 bases fitting TRBD2. The CDR3 totals 17 residues. V lost 0 bases and J lost 1; bases outside the gene matches: 2. Per germline, CDR1 SGHRS and CDR2 YFSETQ. CDR3 coding DNA: TGCGCCAGCAGCTTGGCCGGACTAGCGGGATCCTACAATGAGCAGTTCTTC. Protein: CASSLAGLAGSYNEQFF.

A few counts support this clone. This chain connects TRBV28 to TRBJ1-2; 8 positions agree with TRBD1. Trimming cost V 4 bases and J 4 bases; bases outside gene matches: 5. Germline CDR1 reads MDHEN; CDR2 reads SYDVKM. The CDR3 extends over 14 amino acids. Here the CDR3 DNA reads TGTGCCAGCAGTTCGGGACAGGCTTCCTATGGCTACACCTTC. This gives the protein CASSSGQASYGYTF.

DNA for the CDR3: TGTGCCAGCAGCGAAGGACAGGGCTATGGCTACACCTTC. Protein: CASSEGQGYGYTF. V usage is TRBV3-1 (or the pseudogene TRBV3-2) and J usage is TRBJ1-2; 8 nucleotides match TRBD1. Germline-derived CDR1 and CDR2 are LGHDT and YNNKEL (reference sequence). There are 13 residues in the CDR3. Trimming removed 5 bases from V and 4 bases from J; junction bases left unmatched: 3.

The chain has TRBV15 and TRBJ2-3; 9 positions agree with TRBD1. The J segment lost 2 bases and the V segment lost 8 bases, leaving 11 bases of the junction unmatched. The CDR3 runs 16 residues. Germline values: CDR1 LNHNV, CDR2 YYDKDF (reference sequence). DNA of the CDR3: TGTGCCACCGAAGTTCCGGGACAGGGATTCACAGATACGCAGTATTTT. This sequence encodes CATEVPGQGFTDTQYF.

The sample holds a few counts of this clone. Other DNA sequences from this sample encode an identical CDR3 as well. The chain joins TRBV15 to TRBJ2-5; D is unclear. Germline CDR1 and CDR2: LNHNV and YYDKDF (reference sequence). V gave up 0 bases and J gave up 5 bases, with 4 bases separating them. The CDR3 loop spans 12 amino acids. The CDR3 coding sequence is TGTGCCACCAGCAGAGATCGGGAGACCCAGTACTTC. It codes for CATSRDRETQYF. Based on the CDR3 plus reference TRBV15 and TRBJ2-5, the full variable domain is DAMVIQNPRYQVTQFGKPVTLSCSQTLNHNVMYWYQQKSSQAPKLLFHYYDKDFNNEADTPDNFQSRRPNTSFCFLDIRSPGLGDTAMYLCATSRDRETQYFGPGTRLLVL.

The CDR3 DNA reads TGTGCCAGCAGCTTAGGCGGAGTCGGGGGGACAGATACGCAGTATTTT. Translated: CASSLGGVGGTDTQYF. The chain combines TRBV7-2 with TRBJ2-3; TRBD2 agrees at 7 bases. This CDR3 is built from 16 residues. The ends lost 1 base at V and 3 bases at J; junction bases unmatched: 7. Germline values: CDR1 SGHTA, CDR2 FQGNSA.

This chain links TRBV7-3 with TRBJ2-1; the D gene is possibly TRBD2 (5 bases). Germline V gene data show CDR1 as SGHTA and CDR2 as FQGTGA. CDR3 length: 16 residues. The V end lost 3 bases, the J end lost 7 bases, and 19 bases lay between the germline ends. CDR3 DNA: TGTGCCAGCAGCTTTGTTCCGGGAAGTCTGGATAATGAGCAGTTCTTC. Translation gives CASSFVPGSLDNEQFF.

This clone was recorded a few times. The V and J genes are TRBV27 and TRBJ1-2; no clear D gene. V was cut by 5 bases and J by 4 bases, with 11 bases left in between. The CDR3 extends over 13 amino acids. Germline V lookup: CDR1 MNHEY, CDR2 SMNVEV (reference sequence). CDR3 amino acids: CASSRTEGYGYTF. CDR3 coding DNA: TGTGCCAGCAGTAGGACGGAGGGCTATGGCTACACCTTC.

The genes are TRBV30 and TRBJ1-6, with D tentatively TRBD1 (5 bases). V shed 1 base and J shed 6 bases, with 10 bases lying between them. CDR3 length: 14 amino acids. Germline V gene data show CDR1 as GTSNPN and CDR2 as SVGIG (reference sequence). CDR3 DNA: TGTGCCTGGAGTGGCGCAGGGCCTAATTCACCCCTCCACTTT. Translation: CAWSGAGPNSPLHF. Using reference TRBV30 and TRBJ1-6 for the parts outside the CDR3, the full variable domain is SQTIHQWPATLVQPVGSPLSLECTVEGTSNPNLYWYRQAAGRGLQLLFYSVGIGQISSEVPQNLSASRPQDRQFILSSKKLLLSDSGFYLCAWSGAGPNSPLHFGNGTRLTVT.

This clone was found once. Written as DNA, the CDR3 is TGTGCCAGCAGTCGGCCGGGACAATCCCTTTATGGCTACACCTTC. It encodes CASSRPGQSLYGYTF. V usage is TRBV6-2 or TRBV6-3 and J usage is TRBJ1-2; possibly TRBD1 for D (6 bases). This CDR3 region has 15 residues. Trimming took off 5 bases at V and 5 bases at J, with 18 bases between the two ends. Germline V gene lookup returns CDR1 MNHEY and CDR2 SVGEGT.

The CDR3 loop is CASSPTTSGERWFF. Written as DNA, the CDR3 is TGCGCCAGCAGCCCGACGACTAGCGGGGAAAGGTGGTTCTTC. This chain links TRBV5-1 with TRBJ2-1, with 11 bases aligning to TRBD2. The CDR3 runs to 14 residues. Trimming cost V 4 bases and J 15 bases; bases outside gene matches: 12. The germline V gene encodes CDR1 SGHRS and CDR2 YFSETQ.

The chain uses TRBV27 and TRBJ1-2; 7 nucleotides line up with TRBD1. The germline gives CDR1 MNHEY, CDR2 SMNVEV (reference sequence). Trimming removed 5 bases from V and 4 bases from J; junction bases left unmatched: 4. The CDR3 extends over 13 amino acids. The chain's CDR3 is CASSPGQLYGYTF. The DNA for the CDR3 is TGTGCCAGCAGTCCGGGACAGCTCTATGGCTACACCTTC.

This clone has just one count. V usage is TRBV6-5 and J usage is TRBJ2-7; D remains ambiguous. CDR1 is MNHEY and CDR2 is SVGAGI in the germline V gene. This CDR3 spans 14 amino acids. The V end lost 6 bases, the J end lost 4 bases, and 16 bases lay between the germline ends. The CDR3 sequence is CASSPGGQTYEQYF. In DNA, the CDR3 is TGTGCCAGCAGCCCCGGTGGGCAGACGTACGAGCAGTACTTC.

The chain links TRBV28 to TRBJ2-1; D is perhaps TRBD1 (5 bases). The CDR3 runs 13 residues. V gave up 7 bases and J gave up 10 bases, with 17 bases separating them. Germline V gene data show CDR1 as MDHEN and CDR2 as SYDVKM. The CDR3 region is CASIPNSGNEQFF. The CDR3 region has the DNA TGTGCCAGCATCCCGAATTCAGGGAACGAGCAGTTCTTC.

The chain couples TRBV5-1 to TRBJ2-1; TRBD1 is a possible D gene (6 bases). The germline gives CDR1 SGHRS, CDR2 YFSETQ. The CDR3 contains 15 residues. Trimming left V 7 bases short and J 0 bases short, with 14 bases between. The CDR3 spells CASGIQGASYNEQFF. The CDR3 DNA is TGCGCCAGCGGGATACAGGGAGCCTCCTACAATGAGCAGTTCTTC.

This chain connects TRBV20-1 to TRBJ1-4; D may be TRBD1 (5 bases). The V end lost 3 bases, the J end lost 5 bases, and 7 bases lay between the germline ends. This CDR3 region has 12 residues. Germline-derived CDR1 and CDR2 are DFQATT and SNEGSKA (reference sequence). The CDR3 protein is CSASWGNEKLFF. CDR3 sequence (DNA): TGCAGTGCTAGTTGGGGCAATGAAAAACTGTTTTTT.

The chain employs TRBV7-3 and TRBJ2-1, with TRBD2 matching over 10 bases. Trimming removed 1 base from V and 8 bases from J; junction bases left unmatched: 8. The CDR3 length is 16 residues. Germline assignment: CDR1 SGHTA and CDR2 FQGTGA. This chain's CDR3 is CASSLRLAGVIDEQFF. The CDR3 DNA is TGTGCCAGCAGCTTAAGGCTAGCGGGAGTTATCGATGAGCAGTTCTTC.

The DNA for the CDR3 is TGTGCCAGCAGCTTAGCGATGGGGCCTCATTCACCCCTCCACTTT. It translates to CASSLAMGPHSPLHF. The J gene is TRBJ1-6, the V gene TRBV7-6; D perhaps matches TRBD1 (5 bases). This CDR3 contains 15 residues. Germline V CDR1 and CDR2: SGHVS, FNYEAQ. Trimming pared 0 bases from V and 8 bases from J, leaving 11 bases between.

This chain joins TRBV4-2 and TRBJ1-5; 7 bases agree with TRBD1. The CDR3 runs to 15 residues. The V and J ends lost 4 bases and 3 bases, in that order; junction bases with no gene match: 6. Germline CDR1 and CDR2: LGHNA and YNFKEQ. In nucleotides, the CDR3 is TGTGCCAGCAGCCCAACTGACAGGGACAATCAGCCCCAGCATTTT. Translation: CASSPTDRDNQPQHF.

The J gene is TRBJ2-3, the V gene TRBV28, with TRBD2 matching over 11 bases. The V gene's germline CDR1 is MDHEN and CDR2 SYDVKM. The CDR3 length is 16 residues. V lost 5 bases and J lost 11; bases outside the gene matches: 15. The CDR3 here is CASSRGTSGALAMQYF. CDR3 in DNA: TGTGCCAGCAGTCGGGGGACTAGCGGAGCCCTAGCGATGCAGTATTTT.

As to this clone: At the DNA level, this CDR3 is encoded by other sequences in the same sample as well. This chain joins TRBV11-3 and TRBJ2-1; a weak D match, TRBD1 (5 bases). Germline assignment: CDR1 SGHNT and CDR2 YENEEA. V lost 3 bases and J lost 1, with 7 bases in between. The CDR3 loop spans 14 amino acids. In DNA, the CDR3 is TGTGCCAGCAGCTTGCAGGGATCCTACAATGAGCAGTTCTTC. Translating it yields CASSLQGSYNEQFF.

This chain uses TRBV4-2 with TRBJ2-1, with 9 nucleotides matching TRBD2. J lost 8 bases, V lost 4 bases, and 12 bases had no gene match. The CDR3 runs 16 residues. The germline V gene has CDR1 LGHNA and CDR2 YNFKEQ. The CDR3 DNA reads TGTGCCAGCAGCCGAAGTACGGCTAGCGGGATCGATGAGCAGTTCTTC. It specifies CASSRSTASGIDEQFF.